Presented here are 5 T cell receptor beta chains from one specimen sequenced in a study of shared clonotypes between healthy human individuals. The assay was immunoSEQ multiplex PCR, and TCRdb's table has in-frame clones only and misses some. The top ten hold 0.89% of the sample, which has about 1.1 million clones, approximately 75% seen once. Sequences were obtained from memory CD4+ T cells from PBMCs. Subset meaning: CD45RA-negative fraction. The receptor set was obtained from a man younger than 35 in good health. Some clones in this sample may be carry-over from other donors' samples.

This rearrangement joins TRBV7-2 to TRBJ2-3; 12 bases fit TRBD2. CDR3 length: 16 residues. The germline V gene has CDR1 SGHTA and CDR2 FQGNSA. With 6 bases clipped from V and 1 base from J, the junction kept 5 bases outside the gene matches. CDR3 bases: TGTGCCAGCAGTTTCCTAGCGGGAGGGCGCACAGATACGCAGTATTTT. It codes for CASSFLAGGRTDTQYF. The full variable domain, with the rest looked up from reference TRBV7-2 and TRBJ2-3, is GAGVSQSPSNKVTEKGKDVELRCDPISGHTALYWYRQSLGQGLEFLIYFQGNSAPDKSGLPSDRFSAERTGGSVSTLTIQRTQQEDSAVYLCASSFLAGGRTDTQYFGPGTRLTVL.

V gene TRBV6-1 combines with J gene TRBJ2-2; 9 nucleotides agree with TRBD2. The CDR3 loop spans 16 amino acids. Germline values: CDR1 MNHNS, CDR2 SASEGT. The trim removed 1 base at V and 3 bases at J, leaving 3 bases unmatched. The CDR3 bases are TGTGCCAGCAGTGAAGGGACTAGCGAGGACACCGGGGAGCTGTTTTTT. Protein sequence: CASSEGTSEDTGELFF.

CDR3 in DNA: TGTGCCAGCAGTTACTCGATAGGGGAGGAGCAGTTCTTC. Translated, it gives CASSYSIGEEQFF. This chain uses TRBV6-6 with TRBJ2-1; tentatively, D is TRBD1 or TRBD2 (5 bases each). The CDR3 sequence is 13 residues long. V shed 0 bases and J shed 10 bases, with 10 bases lying between them. Germline loops: CDR1 MNHNY, CDR2 SVGAGI (reference sequence).

The genes are TRBV9 and TRBJ2-3, with TRBD2 as a possible D gene (6 bases). Germline V gives CDR1 SGDLS, CDR2 YYNGEE. Trimming stripped 0 bases from V and 6 bases from J, with 17 bases between. The CDR3 runs to 16 residues. CDR3 nucleotide sequence: TGTGCCAGCAGCGTAGGGTGGTCCGGGGGAGCGGATACGCAGTATTTT. As protein: CASSVGWSGGADTQYF.

This chain links TRBV5-4 with TRBJ1-2, with D possibly matching TRBD1 (6 bases). The CDR3 has 15 residues. Germline CDR1 is SGHNT and CDR2 is YYREEE (reference sequence). V was shortened by 5 bases and J by 0 bases, with 14 bases between the two germline ends. This CDR3 reads CASRETGRANYGYTF. Written as DNA, the CDR3 is TGTGCCAGCAGGGAGACAGGCCGGGCTAACTATGGCTACACCTTC.